The T cell receptor beta chain under discussion was sequenced for a study of T cells in Graves' hyperthyroidism and ophthalmopathy. There were TCR beta CDR3 regions amplified from RNA transcripts. During a first-round RT-PCR of the TCR CDR3, the HTBI primer set was used. TCRdb analysed the multiplex PCR reads with MiXCR anew, one entry per CDR3 protein. The sample has under 300,000 distinct CDR3 sequences, 10% to 15% seen once; the top ten hold 7% to 8.5%. This clonotype was seen at least ten times. Newly diagnosed hyperthyroidism patients aged 18 to 65 years had disease lasting under 2 months. Between the trimmed V and J ends, which lost 1 base and 1 base, there was a span of 14 bases. The CDR3 runs to 16 residues. Germline CDR1 is GTSNPN and CDR2 is SVGIG (reference sequence).

Sequenced input: blood. This receptor was identified in a woman between 25 and 40 years old with Graves' hyperthyroidism that later progressed to Graves' ophthalmopathy. V is TRBV30 and J is TRBJ1-3; D remains unclear. CDR3 sequence: CAWSGQGPSSGNTIYF. The CDR3, as DNA: TGTGCCTGGAGTGGACAAGGACCGTCATCTGGAAACACCATATATTTT.